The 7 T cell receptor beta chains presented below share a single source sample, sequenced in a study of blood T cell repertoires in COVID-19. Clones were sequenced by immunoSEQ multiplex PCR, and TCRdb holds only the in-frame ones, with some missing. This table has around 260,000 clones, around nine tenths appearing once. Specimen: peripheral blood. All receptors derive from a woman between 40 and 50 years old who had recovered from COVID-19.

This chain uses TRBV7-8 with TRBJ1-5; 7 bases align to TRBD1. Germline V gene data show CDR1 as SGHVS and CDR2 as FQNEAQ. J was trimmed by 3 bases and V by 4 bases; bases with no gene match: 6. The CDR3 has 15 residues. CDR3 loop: CASSSSGTVNQPQHF. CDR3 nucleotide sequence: TGTGCCAGCAGCTCCTCCGGGACAGTCAATCAGCCCCAGCATTTT.

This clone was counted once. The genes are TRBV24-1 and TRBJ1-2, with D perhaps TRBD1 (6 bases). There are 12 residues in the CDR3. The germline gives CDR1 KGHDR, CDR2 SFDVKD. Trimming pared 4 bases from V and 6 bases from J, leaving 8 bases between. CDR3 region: CATSEQGNGYTF. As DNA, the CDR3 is TGTGCCACCAGTGAACAGGGAAATGGCTACACCTTC.

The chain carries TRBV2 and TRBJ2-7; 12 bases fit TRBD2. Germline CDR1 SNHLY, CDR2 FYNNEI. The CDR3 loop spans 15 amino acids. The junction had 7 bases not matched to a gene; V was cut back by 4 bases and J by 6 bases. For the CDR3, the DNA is TGTGCCAGCAGTGCGGCTAGCGGGAGGGCTGGCGAGCAGTACTTC. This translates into CASSAASGRAGEQYF.

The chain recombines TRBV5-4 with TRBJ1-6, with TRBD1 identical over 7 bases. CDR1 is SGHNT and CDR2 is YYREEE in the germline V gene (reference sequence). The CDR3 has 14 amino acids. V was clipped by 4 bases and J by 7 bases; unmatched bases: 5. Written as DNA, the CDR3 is TGTGCCAGCAGCCAAAGGGACAGAAATTCACCCCTCCACTTT. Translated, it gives CASSQRDRNSPLHF.

The CDR3 here is CASSISSGTGRLDGANVLTF. CDR3 in DNA: TGTGCCAGTAGTATTTCATCGGGGACAGGGCGTTTAGACGGGGCCAACGTCCTGACTTTC. This chain links TRBV19 with TRBJ2-6, with 9 nucleotides matching TRBD1. The CDR3 totals 20 residues. V lost 3 bases to trimming and J lost 4 bases; unmatched junction nucleotides: 16. Germline assignment: CDR1 LNHDA and CDR2 SQIVND (reference sequence).

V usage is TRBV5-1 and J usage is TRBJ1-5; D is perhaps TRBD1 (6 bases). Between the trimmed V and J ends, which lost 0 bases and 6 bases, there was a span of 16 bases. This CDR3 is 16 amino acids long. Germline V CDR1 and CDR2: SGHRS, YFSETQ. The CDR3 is CASSLDGGATGQPQHF. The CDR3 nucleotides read TGCGCCAGCAGCTTGGATGGGGGGGCGACCGGTCAGCCCCAGCATTTT.

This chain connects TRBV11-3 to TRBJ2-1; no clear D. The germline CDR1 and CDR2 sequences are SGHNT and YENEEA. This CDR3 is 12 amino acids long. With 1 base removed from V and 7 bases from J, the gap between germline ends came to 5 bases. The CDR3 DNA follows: TGTGCCAGCAGCTTAGCGGGTAATGAGCAGTTCTTC. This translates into CASSLAGNEQFF.